Included here is one T cell receptor (beta chain) sequence, with context. The table came from immunoSEQ multiplex PCR; TCRdb's copy has only in-frame clones and leaves some out. The profile shows roughly 200,000 clones, around nine tenths of them singletons. Seattle patient enrollment occurred during active infection, with longitudinal follow-up thereafter. This specimen comes from a study of blood T cell repertoires in COVID-19. Trimming removed 6 bases from V and 2 bases from J, with 16 bases in between. The CDR3 sequence is 15 residues long. Germline values: CDR1 LGHDT, CDR2 YNNKEL (reference sequence).

The rearrangement links TRBV3-1 (or the pseudogene TRBV3-2) to TRBJ2-5, with D possibly TRBD1 on 5 matching bases. The sample comprised peripheral blood. This sequence originates from a man aged 45 to 65 with COVID-19, enrolled during active disease. The CDR3 loop reads CASSQSTAGQETQYF. Here the CDR3 DNA reads TGTGCCAGCAGTCAGTCGACCGCAGGGCAAGAGACCCAGTACTTC.